Below, 22 T cell receptor beta chains from the same sample are listed, as sequenced in a study of CD8 T cells in ankylosing spondylitis. No antigens are known for them. TCRdb fed the 5' RACE reads into MiXCR, producing one record per CDR3 protein. This table has over 600,000 distinct CDR3 sequences, around 17% appearing once. Study conclusions and caveats: A motif of several highly homologous TCR beta variants was seen as apparently characteristic of ankylosing spondylitis blood.

The sample taken for sequencing was blood, either unsorted or a sorted T cell fraction (not recorded which). The receptors here all came from a male donor with ankylosing spondylitis.

This chain connects TRBV20-1 to TRBJ2-1; 7 positions match TRBD1. The CDR3 runs 16 residues. CDR1 and CDR2 from the germline V gene are DFQATT and SNEGSKA (reference sequence). With 5 bases clipped from V and 4 bases from J, the junction kept 14 bases outside the gene matches. In nucleotides, the CDR3 is TGCAGTGCTGGGAGATCCGAGACAGGGTTTTACAATGAGCAGTTCTTC. Translating it yields CSAGRSETGFYNEQFF.

The gene calls are TRBV27 and TRBJ1-5, with unresolved D. V was clipped by 5 bases and J by 3 bases, with 20 bases between them. This CDR3 comprises 17 residues. Germline V gene sequence: CDR1 MNHEY, CDR2 SMNVEV (reference sequence). CDR3 protein: CASSPQGLSVNNQPQHF. CDR3 bases: TGTGCCAGCAGTCCCCAAGGCTTATCAGTCAACAATCAGCCCCAGCATTTT.

V and J are TRBV7-8 and TRBJ1-4; 8 positions match TRBD1. CDR3 size: 17 residues. Germline CDR1 and CDR2: SGHVS and FQNEAQ. V was clipped by 4 bases and J by 4 bases; unmatched bases: 11. The DNA for the CDR3 is TGTGCCAGCAGCTCCACGACTCAGGACAGGGTTAATGAAAAACTGTTTTTT. This codes for CASSSTTQDRVNEKLFF.

This clonotype has a count of ten or more. This rearrangement joins TRBV6-2 or TRBV6-3 to TRBJ1-1; no reliable D call. V lost 3 bases to trimming and J lost 3 bases, with 8 bases between them. Germline values: CDR1 MNHEY, CDR2 SVGEGT. The CDR3 is 13 amino acids. The CDR3 DNA reads as TGTGCCAGCAGTTATCGCGGGGACACTGAAGCTTTCTTT. Amino acid sequence: CASSYRGDTEAFF.

The rearrangement uses TRBV18 and TRBJ1-3, with D hard to call. CDR3 length: 17 amino acids. In germline, CDR1 is KGHSH, CDR2 LQKENI. The V end lost 5 bases, the J end lost 0 bases, and 17 bases lay between the germline ends. The CDR3 reads CASSKSPLRGSGNTIYF. The CDR3 region has the DNA TGTGCCAGCTCAAAAAGCCCCTTACGGGGCTCTGGAAACACCATATATTTT.

This clonotype appeared a few times. V gene TRBV7-2 combines with J gene TRBJ2-7, with D perhaps assigned TRBD1 or TRBD2 (6 bases each). This CDR3 has 14 residues. The V end was cut by 7 bases, the J end by 4 bases, with 17 bases between. The germline V gene encodes CDR1 SGHTA and CDR2 FQGNSA. As DNA, the CDR3 is TGTGCCAGCAATCAGGGTGGGGGGCCGTACGAGCAGTACTTC. As protein: CASNQGGGPYEQYF.

V usage is TRBV7-9 and J usage is TRBJ1-2; 9 bases agree with TRBD1. V gave up 3 bases and J gave up 6 bases; unmatched junction bases: 8. The germline V gene has CDR1 SEHNR and CDR2 FQNEAQ (reference sequence). This CDR3 has 15 amino acids. The CDR3 sequence: CASSLASGQGDGYTF. The CDR3, as DNA: TGTGCCAGCAGCTTGGCCTCGGGACAGGGCGATGGCTACACCTTC.

The chain combines TRBV2 with TRBJ2-4; D gene ambiguous. Germline V gene lookup returns CDR1 SNHLY and CDR2 FYNNEI. V gave up 1 base and J gave up 0 bases, with 4 bases separating them. This CDR3 spans 14 amino acids. The CDR3 loop reads CASSEGLAKNIQYF. In DNA form, the CDR3 reads TGTGCCAGCAGTGAAGGCCTAGCCAAAAACATTCAGTACTTC. Drawing the rest from reference TRBV2 and TRBJ2-4, the complete variable domain is EPEVTQTPSHQVTQMGQEVILRCVPISNHLYFYWYRQILGQKVEFLVSFYNNEISEKSEIFDDQFSVERPDGSNFTLKIRSTKLEDSAMYFCASSEGLAKNIQYFGAGTRLSVL.

The sample holds a few counts of this clonotype. This sequence joins TRBV6-2 or TRBV6-3 and TRBJ2-1; no reliable D call. V was trimmed by 2 bases and J by 11 bases, leaving 10 bases between them. The CDR3 extends over 12 amino acids. Germline CDR1 MNHEY, CDR2 SVGEGT. The CDR3 reads CASSYRAYKQFF. As DNA, the CDR3 is TGTGCCAGCAGTTACAGGGCATACAAGCAGTTCTTC.

The gene calls are TRBV9 and TRBJ2-5; 9 bases fit TRBD1. Germline CDR1 is SGDLS and CDR2 is YYNGEE. The CDR3 totals 16 residues. The V gene end was trimmed by 0 bases and the J gene end by 2 bases; junction bases not matched to a gene: 5. CDR3 residues: CASSVVGTGKQETQYF. CDR3 nucleotide sequence: TGTGCCAGCAGCGTAGTTGGGACAGGGAAACAAGAGACCCAGTACTTC.

This clonotype has only a few counts. V usage is TRBV12-3 or TRBV12-4 and J usage is TRBJ1-2; maybe TRBD1 (5 bases). The CDR3 has 15 residues. The V end lost 3 bases, the J end lost 0 bases, and 11 bases lay between the germline ends. CDR3 coding DNA: TGTGCCAGCAGTTTTAGGACACGGACTAACTATGGCTACACCTTC. This sequence encodes CASSFRTRTNYGYTF.

This clonotype has only a few counts. The genes are TRBV6-5 and TRBJ2-7, with 11 bases aligning to TRBD1. Germline-derived CDR1 and CDR2 are MNHEY and SVGAGI. This CDR3 is built from 15 residues. V was pared by 2 bases and J by 3 bases, with 3 bases of the junction left unmatched. The CDR3 region is CASSYEGQGDYEQYF. The CDR3 coding sequence is TGTGCCAGCAGTTACGAGGGACAGGGGGACTACGAGCAGTACTTC.

Points on this clonotype: No conserved phenylalanine or tryptophan ends this CDR3, so it is likely a read error. The V and J genes are TRBV12-3 or TRBV12-4 and TRBJ2-7; D may correspond to TRBD1 or TRBD2 (6 bases each). Trimming removed 3 bases at V and 4 bases at J, with 13 bases between. This CDR3 has 14 residues. CDR3: CASSFGGGLYEQYY. The CDR3 DNA is TGTGCCAGCAGTTTTGGAGGGGGTCTATACGAGCAGTACTAC.

The chain links TRBV20-1 to TRBJ2-5; 8 bases align to TRBD1. V lost 0 bases, J lost 4 bases, and 7 bases stayed unmatched. Germline V lookup: CDR1 DFQATT, CDR2 SNEGSKA (reference sequence). The CDR3 spans 15 residues. The CDR3 region has the DNA TGCAGTGCTAGAGAAAGACAGGGGCTAGGAGAGACCCAGTACTTC. Translated: CSARERQGLGETQYF.

This clonotype was seen a few times. This rearrangement joins TRBV4-1 to TRBJ1-4; TRBD1 agrees at 9 bases. CDR3 length equals 16 residues. Looked up from germline, CDR1 is MGHRA and CDR2 is YSYEKL. The V segment lost 3 bases and the J segment 8 bases; nucleotides outside the gene matches: 10. CDR3 nucleotide sequence: TGCGCCAGCAGCCAGGAACCGGGACAGGGCGTAGAAAAACTGTTTTTT. Translating gives CASSQEPGQGVEKLFF.

The rearrangement links TRBV27 to TRBJ1-5, with TRBD1 as a possible D gene (6 bases). From germline, CDR1 is MNHEY and CDR2 SMNVEV (reference sequence). Trimming cost V 3 bases and J 5 bases, with 14 bases left between them. This CDR3 comprises 15 residues. The CDR3 DNA is TGTGCCAGCAGTTTGGGGGTGGGGGCCCATCAGCCCCAGCATTTT. This sequence encodes CASSLGVGAHQPQHF.

This clonotype was seen a few times. The rearrangement links TRBV7-2 to TRBJ2-7, with D perhaps assigned TRBD1 or TRBD2 (5 bases each). This CDR3 region has 15 residues. Trimming took 5 bases from V and 2 from J, leaving 16 bases between them. Germline lookup yields CDR1 SGHTA and CDR2 FQGNSA. CDR3 DNA sequence: TGTGCCAGCAGCCCAAACACGGGACGTCCCTACGAGCAGTACTTC. Its protein is CASSPNTGRPYEQYF.

This clonotype was observed a few times. The rearrangement uses TRBV7-9 and TRBJ2-7, with D perhaps TRBD1 (7 bases). Per germline, CDR1 SEHNR and CDR2 FQNEAQ (reference sequence). This CDR3 has 15 residues. The V and J ends lost 5 bases and 5 bases respectively, with 19 bases between them. The CDR3, as DNA: TGTGCCAGCAGCCTAAATCCAGGGGGAGGCAACGAGCAGTACTTC. The encoded protein is CASSLNPGGGNEQYF.

This clonotype was observed a handful of times. This chain links TRBV29-1 with TRBJ2-1; 8 positions agree with TRBD1. J gave up 8 bases and V 3 bases, and 6 bases lay outside the gene matches. Germline V gene lookup returns CDR1 SQVTM and CDR2 ANQGSEA. The CDR3 spans 13 residues. The CDR3 sequence: CSVDWTGTDEQFF. The DNA for the CDR3 is TGCAGCGTTGATTGGACAGGGACCGATGAGCAGTTCTTC.

This clonotype showed up just a few times. The chain carries TRBV6-1 and TRBJ1-2; D is unresolved. Trimming removed 7 bases from V and 3 bases from J, with 12 bases in between. The CDR3 spans 13 residues. The germline gives CDR1 MNHNS, CDR2 SASEGT. The CDR3 DNA reads as TGTGCCAGCACAAGATGGGTTTACTATGGCTACACCTTC. This sequence encodes CASTRWVYYGYTF.

This chain links TRBV9 with TRBJ2-7, with TRBD1 matching over 8 bases. The junction had 8 bases not matched to a gene; V was cut back by 4 bases and J by 2 bases. CDR1 is SGDLS and CDR2 is YYNGEE in the germline V gene. The CDR3 spans 15 residues. The CDR3 reads CASSYSGTGPYEQYF. The DNA for the CDR3 is TGTGCCAGCAGCTACAGTGGGACAGGTCCCTACGAGCAGTACTTC.

The table lists this clonotype with many counts. In nucleotides, the CDR3 is TGTGCCAGCAGTTTAGAGGCCTATGGCTACACCTTC. It yields the protein CASSLEAYGYTF. The chain joins TRBV12-3 or TRBV12-4 to TRBJ1-2; D is unresolved. V was shortened by 1 base and J by 4 bases, with 4 bases between the two germline ends. CDR3 length equals 12 residues.